This T cell receptor beta chain was found in a study of shared clonotypes between healthy human individuals. TCRdb's copy holds only in-frame clones and misses some; the assay was immunoSEQ multiplex PCR. This table holds 500,000 to 550,000 clones, roughly 95% found once. The study drew all its donors from Caucasian adults living in Nashville, Tennessee. V shed 0 bases and J shed 2 bases, with 12 bases lying between them. Germline loops: CDR1 LNHNV, CDR2 YYDKDF (reference sequence). The CDR3 is 16 residues long. A note on this clone: The antigen is undetermined.

General study points: Generation probabilities were higher for clonotypes shared across all four sorted-subset donors than for unshared ones.

The receptor's source is a woman aged 25 to 39 in good health. This rearrangement joins TRBV15 to TRBJ2-3; D call uncertain. The sequenced sample was naive CD4+ T cells sorted from blood. Documented subset: CD45RA+ positively selected. The CDR3 sequence: CATSRDVGWLTDTQYF. The CDR3 DNA reads TGTGCCACCAGCAGAGATGTCGGGTGGCTCACAGATACGCAGTATTTT.